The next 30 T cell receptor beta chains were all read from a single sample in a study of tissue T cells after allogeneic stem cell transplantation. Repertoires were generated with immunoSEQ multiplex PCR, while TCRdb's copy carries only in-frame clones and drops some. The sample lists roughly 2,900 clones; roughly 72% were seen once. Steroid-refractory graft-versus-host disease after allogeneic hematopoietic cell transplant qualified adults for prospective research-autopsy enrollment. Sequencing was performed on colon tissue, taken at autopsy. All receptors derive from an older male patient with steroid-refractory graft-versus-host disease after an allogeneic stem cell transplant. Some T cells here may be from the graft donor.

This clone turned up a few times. As DNA, the CDR3 is TGTGCCAGCAGTTTCGGGGCAGGGGGAGAAGCTTTCTTT. The encoded protein is CASSFGAGGEAFF. This chain links TRBV12-3 or TRBV12-4 with TRBJ1-1; 7 bases agree with TRBD1. V lost 3 bases and J lost 8; bases outside the gene matches: 6. The CDR3 totals 13 residues.

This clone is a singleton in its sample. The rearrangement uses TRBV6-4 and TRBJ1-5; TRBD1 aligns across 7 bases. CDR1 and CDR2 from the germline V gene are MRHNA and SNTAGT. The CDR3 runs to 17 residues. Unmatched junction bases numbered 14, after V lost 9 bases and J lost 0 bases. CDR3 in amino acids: CARSPGQAPYSNQPQHF. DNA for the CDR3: TGTGCCAGGTCCCCAGGACAGGCACCTTATAGCAATCAGCCCCAGCATTTT.

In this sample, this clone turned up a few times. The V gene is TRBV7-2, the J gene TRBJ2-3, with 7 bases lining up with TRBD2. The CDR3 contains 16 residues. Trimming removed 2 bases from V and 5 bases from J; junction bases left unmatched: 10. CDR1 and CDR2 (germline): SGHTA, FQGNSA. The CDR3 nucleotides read TGTGCCAGCAGCTTATCGGTCGGGGGGTTTGTAGATACGCAGTATTTT. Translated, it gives CASSLSVGGFVDTQYF.

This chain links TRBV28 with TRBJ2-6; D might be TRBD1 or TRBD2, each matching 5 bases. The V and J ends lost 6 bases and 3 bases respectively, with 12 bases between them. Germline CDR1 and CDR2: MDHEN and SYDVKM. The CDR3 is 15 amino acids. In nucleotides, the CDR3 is TGTGCCAGCAGCCTCAGGGACGTTGGGGCCAACGTCCTGACTTTC. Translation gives CASSLRDVGANVLTF.

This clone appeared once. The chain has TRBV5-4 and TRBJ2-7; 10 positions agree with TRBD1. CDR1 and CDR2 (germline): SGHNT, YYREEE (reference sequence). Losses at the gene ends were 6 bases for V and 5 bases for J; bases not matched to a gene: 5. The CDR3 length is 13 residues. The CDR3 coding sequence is TGTGCCAGCAAGGGGACAGGGGAACACGAGCAGTACTTC. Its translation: CASKGTGEHEQYF.

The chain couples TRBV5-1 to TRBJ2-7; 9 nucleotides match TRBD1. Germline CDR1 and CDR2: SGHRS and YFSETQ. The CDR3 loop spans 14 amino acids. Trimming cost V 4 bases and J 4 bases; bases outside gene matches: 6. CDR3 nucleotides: TGCGCCAGCAGCCCCACGGGACAGGGTTACGAGCAGTACTTC. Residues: CASSPTGQGYEQYF.

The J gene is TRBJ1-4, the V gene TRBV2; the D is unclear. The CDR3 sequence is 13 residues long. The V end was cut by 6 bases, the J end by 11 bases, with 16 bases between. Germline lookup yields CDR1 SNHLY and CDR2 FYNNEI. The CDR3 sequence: CASRFVGNEKLFF. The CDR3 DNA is TGTGCCAGCAGGTTTGTAGGGAACGAGAAACTGTTTTTT.

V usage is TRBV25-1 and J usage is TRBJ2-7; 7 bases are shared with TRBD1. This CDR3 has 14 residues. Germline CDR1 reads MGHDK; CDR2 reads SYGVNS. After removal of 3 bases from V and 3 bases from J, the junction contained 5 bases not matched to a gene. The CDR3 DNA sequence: TGTGCCAGCAGTGACCCGACAGGGAGCTACGAGCAGTACTTC. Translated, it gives CASSDPTGSYEQYF.

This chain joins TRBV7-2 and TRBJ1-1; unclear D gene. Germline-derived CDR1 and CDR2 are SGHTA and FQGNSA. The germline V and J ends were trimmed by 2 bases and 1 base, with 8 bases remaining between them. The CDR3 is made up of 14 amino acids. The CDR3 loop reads CASSLSKENTEAFF. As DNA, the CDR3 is TGTGCCAGCAGCTTATCAAAGGAGAACACTGAAGCTTTCTTT.

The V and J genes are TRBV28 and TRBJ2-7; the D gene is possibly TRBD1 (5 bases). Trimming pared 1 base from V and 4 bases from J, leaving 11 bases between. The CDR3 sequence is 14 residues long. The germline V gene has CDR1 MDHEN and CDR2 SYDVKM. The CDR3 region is CASSLSGWSYEQYF. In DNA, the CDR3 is TGTGCCAGCAGTTTATCAGGGTGGAGTTACGAGCAGTACTTC.

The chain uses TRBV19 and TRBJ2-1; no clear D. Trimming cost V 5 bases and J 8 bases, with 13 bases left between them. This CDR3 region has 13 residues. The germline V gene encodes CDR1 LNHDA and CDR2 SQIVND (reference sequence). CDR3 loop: CASSPFTPDEQFF. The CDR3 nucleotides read TGTGCCAGTAGTCCCTTCACCCCGGATGAGCAGTTCTTC.

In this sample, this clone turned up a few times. The CDR3 loop is CASHPGLGTGELFF. For the CDR3, the DNA is TGTGCCAGTCACCCGGGACTCGGCACCGGGGAGCTGTTTTTT. This sequence joins TRBV19 and TRBJ2-2, with D tentatively TRBD2 (6 bases). The germline gives CDR1 LNHDA, CDR2 SQIVND (reference sequence). Trimming removed 8 bases from V and 4 bases from J, with 14 bases in between. This CDR3 comprises 14 residues.

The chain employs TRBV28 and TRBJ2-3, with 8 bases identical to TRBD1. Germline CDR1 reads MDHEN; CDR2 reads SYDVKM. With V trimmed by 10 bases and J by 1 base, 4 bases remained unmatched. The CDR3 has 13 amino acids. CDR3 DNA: TGTGCCATCACCAGGGGGCGCACAGATACGCAGTATTTT. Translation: CAITRGRTDTQYF.

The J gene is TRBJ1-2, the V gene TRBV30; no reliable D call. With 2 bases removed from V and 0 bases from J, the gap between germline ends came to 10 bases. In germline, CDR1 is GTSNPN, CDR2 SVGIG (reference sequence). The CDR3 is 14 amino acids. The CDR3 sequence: CAWSFTHPNYGYTF. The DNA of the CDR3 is TGTGCCTGGAGTTTCACACATCCTAACTATGGCTACACCTTC.

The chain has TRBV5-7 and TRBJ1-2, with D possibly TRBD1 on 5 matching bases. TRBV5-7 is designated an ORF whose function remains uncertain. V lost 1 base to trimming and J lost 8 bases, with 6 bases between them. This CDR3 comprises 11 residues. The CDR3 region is CASSLQGGYTF. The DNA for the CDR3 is TGTGCCAGCAGCTTGCAGGGAGGCTACACCTTC.

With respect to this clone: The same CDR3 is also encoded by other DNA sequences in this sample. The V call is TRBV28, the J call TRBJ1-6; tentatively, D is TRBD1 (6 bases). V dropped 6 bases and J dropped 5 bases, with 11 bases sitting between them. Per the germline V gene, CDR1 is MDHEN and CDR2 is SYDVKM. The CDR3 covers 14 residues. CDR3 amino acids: CASRLTGDNSPLHF. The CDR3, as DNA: TGTGCCAGCAGATTGACAGGAGATAATTCACCCCTCCACTTT.

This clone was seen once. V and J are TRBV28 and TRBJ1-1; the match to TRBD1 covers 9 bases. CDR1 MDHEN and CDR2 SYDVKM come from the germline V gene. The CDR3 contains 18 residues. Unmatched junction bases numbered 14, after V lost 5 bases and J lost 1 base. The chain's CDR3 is CASSPVEPGQGPNTEAFF. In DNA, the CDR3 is TGTGCCAGCAGTCCTGTTGAACCGGGACAGGGACCGAACACTGAAGCTTTCTTT. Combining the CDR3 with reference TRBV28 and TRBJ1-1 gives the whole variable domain DVKVTQSSRYLVKRTGEKVFLECVQDMDHENMFWYRQDPGLGLRLIYFSYDVKMKEKGDIPEGYSVSREKKERFSLILESASTNQTSMYLCASSPVEPGQGPNTEAFFGQGTRLTVV.

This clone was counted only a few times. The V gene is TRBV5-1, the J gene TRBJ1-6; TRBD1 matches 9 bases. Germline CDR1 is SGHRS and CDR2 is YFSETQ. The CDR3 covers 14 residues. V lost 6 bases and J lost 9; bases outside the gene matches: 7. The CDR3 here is CASTQDRGVSPLHF. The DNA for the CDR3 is TGCGCCAGCACCCAGGACAGGGGAGTTTCACCCCTCCACTTT. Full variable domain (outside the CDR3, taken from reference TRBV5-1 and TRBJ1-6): KAGVTQTPRYLIKTRGQQVTLSCSPISGHRSVSWYQQTPGQGLQFLFEYFSETQRNKGNFPGRFSGRQFSNSRSEMNVSTLELGDSALYLCASTQDRGVSPLHFGNGTRLTVT.

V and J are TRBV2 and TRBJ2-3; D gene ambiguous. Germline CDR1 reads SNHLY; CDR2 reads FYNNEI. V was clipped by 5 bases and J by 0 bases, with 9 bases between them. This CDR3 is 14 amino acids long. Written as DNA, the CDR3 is TGTGCCAGCAGTAGACTGGCTAGCACAGATACGCAGTATTTT. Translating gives CASSRLASTDTQYF.

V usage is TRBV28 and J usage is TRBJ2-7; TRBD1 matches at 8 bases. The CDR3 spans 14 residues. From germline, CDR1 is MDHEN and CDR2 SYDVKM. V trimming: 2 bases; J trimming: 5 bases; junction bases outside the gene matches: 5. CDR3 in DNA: TGTGCCAGCAGTTTAGGACAGGGTGGCCACGAGCAGTACTTC. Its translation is CASSLGQGGHEQYF.

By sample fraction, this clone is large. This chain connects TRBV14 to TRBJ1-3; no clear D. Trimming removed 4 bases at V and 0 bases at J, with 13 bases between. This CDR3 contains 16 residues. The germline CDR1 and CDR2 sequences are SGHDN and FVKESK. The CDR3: CASSRWGVTSGNTIYF. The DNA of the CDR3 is TGTGCCAGCAGCCGATGGGGTGTCACCTCTGGAAACACCATATATTTT.

CDR3 bases: TGTGCCAGCAGCTTATTGACAGGACAACAAGAGACCCAGTACTTC. Translated, it gives CASSLLTGQQETQYF. V is TRBV11-1 and J is TRBJ2-5; a possible D gene is TRBD1 (6 bases). The CDR3 totals 15 residues. Germline CDR1 is SGHAT and CDR2 is FQDESV (reference sequence). With 2 bases removed from V and 2 bases from J, the gap between germline ends came to 12 bases.

The CDR3 bases are TGTGCCAGCAGTTTGACAATTCGGAACACTGAAGCTTTCTTT. The encoded protein is CASSLTIRNTEAFF. The chain employs TRBV28 and TRBJ1-1; D is unclear. This CDR3 is 14 amino acids long. CDR1 and CDR2 from the germline V gene are MDHEN and SYDVKM. Trimming shortened V by 3 bases and J by 1 base, and 9 bases separated the two germline ends.

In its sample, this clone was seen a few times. CDR3 loop: CASSLRTFYEQYF. CDR3 DNA: TGCGCCAGCAGCTTGAGGACGTTCTACGAGCAGTACTTC. This sequence joins TRBV5-1 and TRBJ2-7, with D unresolved. V gave up 1 base and J gave up 3 bases, with 8 bases separating them. The germline V gene encodes CDR1 SGHRS and CDR2 YFSETQ. This CDR3 spans 13 amino acids.

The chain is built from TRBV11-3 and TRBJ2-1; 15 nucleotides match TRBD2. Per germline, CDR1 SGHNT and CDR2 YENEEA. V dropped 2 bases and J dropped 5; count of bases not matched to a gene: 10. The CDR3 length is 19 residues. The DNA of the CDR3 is TGTGCCAGCAGCTTATCCGGGACTAGCGGGGGGCACAGTAACAATGAGCAGTTCTTC. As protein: CASSLSGTSGGHSNNEQFF.

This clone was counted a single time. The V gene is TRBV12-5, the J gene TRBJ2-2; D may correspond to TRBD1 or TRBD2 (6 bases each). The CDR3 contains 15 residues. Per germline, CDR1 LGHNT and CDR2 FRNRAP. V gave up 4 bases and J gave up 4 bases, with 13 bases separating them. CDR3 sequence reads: CASGSNREVTGELFF. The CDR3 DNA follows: TGTGCTAGTGGTTCTAACAGGGAGGTCACCGGGGAGCTGTTTTTT.

CDR3 sequence reads: CASSNRGLADTQYF. In DNA form, the CDR3 reads TGTGCCAGTAGTAATAGAGGACTGGCAGATACGCAGTATTTT. V is TRBV19 and J is TRBJ2-3; weak D call: TRBD2 (5 bases). Between the trimmed V and J ends, which lost 4 bases and 4 bases, there was a span of 12 bases. CDR1 is LNHDA, CDR2 SQIVND, per germline (reference sequence). The CDR3 is 14 residues long.

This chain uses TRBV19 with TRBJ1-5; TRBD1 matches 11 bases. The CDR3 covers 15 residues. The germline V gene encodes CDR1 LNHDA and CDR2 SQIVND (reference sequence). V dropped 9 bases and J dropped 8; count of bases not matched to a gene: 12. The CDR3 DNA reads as TGTGCCAGCGTTGATTTAGGACAGGGGGCAGAGCCCCAGCATTTT. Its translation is CASVDLGQGAEPQHF.

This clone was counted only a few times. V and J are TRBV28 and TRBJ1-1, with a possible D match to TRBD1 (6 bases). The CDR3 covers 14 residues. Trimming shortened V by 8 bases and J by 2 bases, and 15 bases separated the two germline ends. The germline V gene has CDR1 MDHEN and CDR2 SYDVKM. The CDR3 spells CASRPTGDNTEAFF. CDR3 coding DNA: TGTGCCAGCCGACCGACAGGAGACAACACTGAAGCTTTCTTT.

This CDR3 reads CASSTTGTRGREQYF. The CDR3 bases are TGTGCCAGCAGTACCACCGGGACCCGGGGTAGGGAGCAGTACTTC. The chain carries TRBV6-5 and TRBJ2-7; D is perhaps TRBD1 or TRBD2 (5 bases each). CDR3 length: 15 residues. Per germline, CDR1 MNHEY and CDR2 SVGAGI. V was trimmed by 5 bases and J by 7 bases, leaving 21 bases between them.